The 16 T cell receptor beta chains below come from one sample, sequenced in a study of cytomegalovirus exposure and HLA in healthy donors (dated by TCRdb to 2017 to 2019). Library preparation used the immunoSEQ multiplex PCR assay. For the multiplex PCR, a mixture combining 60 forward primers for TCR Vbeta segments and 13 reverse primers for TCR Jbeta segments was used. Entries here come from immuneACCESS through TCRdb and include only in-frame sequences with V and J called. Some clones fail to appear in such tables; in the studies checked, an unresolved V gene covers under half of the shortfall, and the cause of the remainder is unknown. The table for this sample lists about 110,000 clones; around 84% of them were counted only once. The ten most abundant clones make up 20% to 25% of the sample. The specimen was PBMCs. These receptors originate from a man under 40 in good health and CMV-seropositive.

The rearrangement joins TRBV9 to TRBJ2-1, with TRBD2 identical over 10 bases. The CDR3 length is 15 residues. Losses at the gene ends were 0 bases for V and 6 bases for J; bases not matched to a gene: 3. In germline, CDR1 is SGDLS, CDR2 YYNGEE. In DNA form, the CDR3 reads TGTGCCAGCAGCGTAGCAAGCGGGAGGGGCAATGAGCAGTTCTTC. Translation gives CASSVASGRGNEQFF.

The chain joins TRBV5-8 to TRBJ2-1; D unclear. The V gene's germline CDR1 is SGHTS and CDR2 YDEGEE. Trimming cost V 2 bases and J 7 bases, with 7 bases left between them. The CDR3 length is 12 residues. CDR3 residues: CASSLMRNEQFF. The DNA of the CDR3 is TGTGCCAGCAGCTTAATGCGGAATGAGCAGTTCTTC.

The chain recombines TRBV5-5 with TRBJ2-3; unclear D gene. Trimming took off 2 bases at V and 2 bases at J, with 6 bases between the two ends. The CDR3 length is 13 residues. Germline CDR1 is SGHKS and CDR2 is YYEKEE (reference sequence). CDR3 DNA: TGTGCCAGCAGCTTCTTAAACACAGATACGCAGTATTTT. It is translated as CASSFLNTDTQYF.

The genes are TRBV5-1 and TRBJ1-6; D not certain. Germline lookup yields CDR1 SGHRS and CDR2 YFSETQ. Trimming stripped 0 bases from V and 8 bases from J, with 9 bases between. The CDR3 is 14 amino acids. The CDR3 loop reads CASSLGESDSPLHF. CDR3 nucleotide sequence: TGCGCCAGCAGCTTGGGGGAGTCCGATTCACCCCTCCACTTT.

The CDR3 DNA follows: TGTGCCAGCAGTTGGTTTCAGGGTTTCAGATACGAGCAGTACTTC. It yields the protein CASSWFQGFRYEQYF. The chain is built from TRBV6-1 and TRBJ2-7, with D possibly TRBD1 on 5 matching bases. CDR1 and CDR2 (germline): MNHNS, SASEGT. V gave up 5 bases and J gave up 4 bases, with 18 bases separating them. The CDR3 length is 15 residues.

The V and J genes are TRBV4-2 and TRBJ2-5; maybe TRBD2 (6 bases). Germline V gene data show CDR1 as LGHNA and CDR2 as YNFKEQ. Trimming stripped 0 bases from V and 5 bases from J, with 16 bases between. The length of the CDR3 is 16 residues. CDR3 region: CASSQDRTSIGETQYF. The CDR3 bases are TGTGCCAGCAGCCAAGATCGAACTAGCATAGGGGAGACCCAGTACTTC.

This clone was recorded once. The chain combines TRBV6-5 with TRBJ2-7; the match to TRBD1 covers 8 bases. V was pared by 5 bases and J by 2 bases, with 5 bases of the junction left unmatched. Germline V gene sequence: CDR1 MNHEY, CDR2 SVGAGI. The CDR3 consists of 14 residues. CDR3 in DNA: TGTGCCAGCAGTGTTCGGACAGGGACCTACGAGCAGTACGTC. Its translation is CASSVRTGTYEQYV.

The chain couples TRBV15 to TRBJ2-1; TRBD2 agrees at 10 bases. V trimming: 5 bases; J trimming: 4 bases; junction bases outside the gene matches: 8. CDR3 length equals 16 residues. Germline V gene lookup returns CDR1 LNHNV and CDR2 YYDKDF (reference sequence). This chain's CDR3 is CATSPPLAGRYNEQFF. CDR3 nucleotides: TGTGCCACCAGCCCTCCACTAGCGGGACGTTACAATGAGCAGTTCTTC.

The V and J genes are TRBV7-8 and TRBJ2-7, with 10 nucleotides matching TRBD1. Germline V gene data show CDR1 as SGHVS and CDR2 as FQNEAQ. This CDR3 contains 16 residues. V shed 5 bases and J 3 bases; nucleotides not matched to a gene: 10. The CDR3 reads CASSRRDRGVGYEQYF. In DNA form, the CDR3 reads TGTGCCAGCAGCCGCCGGGACAGGGGTGTAGGCTACGAGCAGTACTTC.

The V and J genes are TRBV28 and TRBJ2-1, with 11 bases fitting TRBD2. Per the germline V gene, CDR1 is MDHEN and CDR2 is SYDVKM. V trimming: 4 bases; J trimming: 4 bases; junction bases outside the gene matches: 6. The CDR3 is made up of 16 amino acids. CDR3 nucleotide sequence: TGTGCCAGCAGTTCGATGACTAGCGGGGTTTACAATGAGCAGTTCTTC. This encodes CASSSMTSGVYNEQFF.

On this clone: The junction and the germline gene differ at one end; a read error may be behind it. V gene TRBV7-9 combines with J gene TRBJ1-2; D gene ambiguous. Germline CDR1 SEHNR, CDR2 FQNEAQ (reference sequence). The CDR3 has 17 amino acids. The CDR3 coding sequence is TGTTCCAGCAGCTTCGAAATGGCAGATTCTTCTAACTATGGCTACACCTTC. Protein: CSSSFEMADSSNYGYTF. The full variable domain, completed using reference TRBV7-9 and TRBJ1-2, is DTGVSQNPRHKITKRGQNVTFRCDPISEHNRLYWYRQTLGQGPEFLTYFQNEAQLEKSRLLSDRFSAERPKGSFSTLEIQRTEQGDSAMYLCSSSFEMADSSNYGYTFGSGTRLTVV.

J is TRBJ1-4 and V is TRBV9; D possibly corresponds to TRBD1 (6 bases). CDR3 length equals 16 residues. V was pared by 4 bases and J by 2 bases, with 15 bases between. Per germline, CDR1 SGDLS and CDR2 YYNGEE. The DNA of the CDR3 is TGTGCCAGCAGCCGTACGGGGGGCGTCACTAATGAAAAACTGTTTTTT. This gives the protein CASSRTGGVTNEKLFF.

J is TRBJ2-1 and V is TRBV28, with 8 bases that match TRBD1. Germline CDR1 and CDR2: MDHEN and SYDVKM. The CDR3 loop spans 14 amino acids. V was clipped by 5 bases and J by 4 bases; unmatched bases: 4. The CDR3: CASSRTGLYNEQFF. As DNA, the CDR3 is TGTGCCAGCAGTCGGACAGGGCTATACAATGAGCAGTTCTTC.

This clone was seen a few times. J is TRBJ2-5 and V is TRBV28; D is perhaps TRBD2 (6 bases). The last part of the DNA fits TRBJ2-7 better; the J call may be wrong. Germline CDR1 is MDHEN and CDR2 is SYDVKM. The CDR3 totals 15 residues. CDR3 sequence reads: CASSPVVGGASEQYF. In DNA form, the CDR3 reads TGTGCCAGCAGCCCCGTGGTGGGGGGAGCTTCCGAGCAGTACTTC.

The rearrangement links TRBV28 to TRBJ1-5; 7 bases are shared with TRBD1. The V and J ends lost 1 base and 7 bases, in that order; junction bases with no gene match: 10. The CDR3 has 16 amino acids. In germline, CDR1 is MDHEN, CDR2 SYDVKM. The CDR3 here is CASSLYPARGDQPQHF. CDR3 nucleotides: TGTGCCAGCAGTTTATACCCCGCCAGGGGGGACCAGCCCCAGCATTTT.

The CDR3 loop reads CASSPAQGAPVYGYTF. The CDR3 nucleotides are TGTGCCAGCAGCCCGGCCCAGGGGGCGCCGGTCTATGGCTACACCTTC. The chain is built from TRBV5-6 and TRBJ1-2; 8 nucleotides match TRBD1. The CDR3 sequence is 16 residues long. Looked up from germline, CDR1 is SGHDT and CDR2 is YYEEEE. V gave up 4 bases and J gave up 4 bases; unmatched junction bases: 12.